This T cell receptor beta chain emerged from a study of T cells after yellow fever vaccination. Across the whole study: Preparation used SMART-Seq v4 Ultra Low Input for the low-cell-number fractions. Study-level results: CD4 and CD8 compartments shared a small share of clonotypes. Reappearing after the booster were most of the clones from primary vaccination (roughly 96% CD4, about 87% CD8).

The 5'RACE template-switching step produced TCR cDNA and added a universal primer site and UMIs. One entry per CDR3 protein results from TCRdb running MiXCR on the 5' RACE reads. The sample has some 320,000 distinct CDR3 sequences, approximately 12% seen once; the top ten hold under 4%. This clonotype appeared a few times. What it recognizes is unknown. The CDR3 sequence is 15 residues long. The V gene end was trimmed by 3 bases and the J gene end by 4 bases; junction bases not matched to a gene: 4. This receptor was identified in a man aged 18 to 29 who received the YFV17D yellow fever vaccine. The chain combines TRBV12-3 or TRBV12-4 with TRBJ2-5, with TRBD1 matching over 11 bases. This specimen was CD4+ T cells sorted from PBMCs, taken 45 days after the yellow fever booster vaccination. The DNA for the CDR3 is TGTGCCAGCAGTTTGGGGACAGGGGGTGGAGAGACCCAGTACTTC. This codes for CASSLGTGGGETQYF.